The TCR beta chain described here comes from a study of shared clonotypes between healthy human individuals (dated by TCRdb to the early 2020s). Regarding the research as a whole: A couple of women and a few men aged 18 to 49 years were included in the cohort. Each donor's leukapheresis produced roughly between about 0.8 and 8.9 billion PBMCs. Blood TCR repertoires of roughly five healthy adults were deeply sequenced to estimate repertoire size and the extent of clonotype sharing between individuals. Per donor, three plates each were used for CD4 naive and CD4 memory, two for CD8 naive, and one for CD8 memory. Different laboratories and diverse techniques were used to prepare libraries and sequence TCR repertoires, to increase sequencing depth and limit assay-specific biases.

The donors were healthy, HIV-negative adults who had no recently reported acute infections or vaccinations. Every donor was a Caucasian adult residing in Nashville, Tennessee, USA. CD4+ T cells were enriched by magnetic negative selection, after which naive cells were positively selected on CD45RA and the negative fraction was taken as the memory subset. Blood was obtained by leukapheresis, after which PBMCs were separated by Ficoll-Histopaque density gradient centrifugation and cryopreserved in liquid nitrogen vapor phase. Analytical flow cytometry was used to check the purity and quantity of each magnetically sorted T cell population. Each sorted fraction had its genomic DNA isolated and then quantified by UV absorbance on a Nanodrop 2000c. Details on this clone: There is no known antigen for this receptor. It has no much larger one-base neighbor in the sample; base qualities were not kept.

Overall results and qualifications from the work: The small number of donors limited the genetic and exposure-history diversity represented. Approximately 5% of naive CD4, approximately 3.7% of naive CD8, about 2.4% of memory CD4, and 0.4% of memory CD8 clonotypes were shared across a few donors. Larger estimated clonotype richness was generally found for naive subsets than for memory subsets. Sampling was restricted to blood, and TCR repertoires in tissue are likely to differ from TCR repertoires in blood. Based on pairwise subsampling, the degree of clonotype sharing among donors was expected to be affected by sequencing depth. Compared with non-shared clonotypes, clonotypes shared by all four sorted-subset donors had higher generation probabilities. Even with the large sequencing depth, rarefaction of the sorted-subset datasets indicated that sequencing was incomplete.

Sequences SGHTA (CDR1) and FQGTGA (CDR2) are obtained from the germline V gene. The junction shows trimming of 6 bases on V and 3 bases on J, plus 18 bases between the germline ends. Taken from cysteine to phenylalanine, the CDR3 has 16 residues. The entry retains the CDR3 DNA only, 48 bases that are in frame from base 1. Using the deep immunoSEQ assay, TCR CDR3 regions were amplified from genomic DNA by multiplex PCR. Extracted genomic DNA from each cell subset was spread evenly across all wells of several immunoSEQ 96-well plates, with each plate serving as a replicate. For sorted subsets, 150 to 250 ng genomic DNA, equal to approximately 30,000 T cell genomes, was loaded into each replicate PCR. Purified libraries were quantified with a Qubit 3.0 fluorometer, sized on a Bioanalyzer 2100, and re-quantified with the KAPA Library Quantification kit. Every immunoSEQ 96-well plate was sequenced on a dedicated single-read 150-cycle Illumina NextSeq 550 flow cell. The paper's processing steps were these. Because the immunoSEQ output held only junctional sequences and lacked quality scores, the filtering could not match the filtering applied to full-length reads. To assign V/J genes and CDR3, sequences were annotated using PyIR, a Python wrapper for IgBLAST v1.9, with IMGT germline references. Any read was removed if the V/J assignment was weak (E-value above 1e-6), the CDR3 was missing, or the read contained stop codons, out-of-frame junctions, or ambiguous translated residues. V3J clonotypes were defined by identical inferred V gene, J gene, and CDR3 amino acid sequence. Percentage overlap between repertoires was computed as shared unique clonotypes divided by the size of the smaller repertoire. RTK rarefaction, the Chao1 estimator, and Recon v2.1 estimates of unobserved clonotypes were used to assess repertoire richness. For all TCRbeta clonotypes obtained by the gDNA method from several donors, generation probabilities were computed with OLGA. TCRdb mirrors the immuneACCESS table, restricted to in-frame sequences. Some clones are absent from its copies; in checked studies, under half trace to an unresolved V gene, and the reason for the others is unknown. V, J and clone size reflect that table, while D and trimming were determined from the DNA. Recorded for this sample are over 850,000 clones; 75% to 85% of them occurred a single time. Clones ranked in the top ten supply under 0.65% of the sample.

Material: memory CD4+ T cells from PBMCs. Sample cell subset or site, as interpreted from the label and publication: CD45RA-negative fraction. The sequence was obtained from a man in his late teens or twenties in good health. Some clones in this sample may be carry-over from other donors' samples. The chain was built from TRBV7-3 and TRBJ1-3; TRBD1 might be the D gene, on 5 matching bases. CDR3 loop: CASSKAGTQGGNTIYF. In nucleotide form, the sequence is TGTGCCAGCAGTAAAGCCGGGACCCAGGGTGGAAACACCATATATTTT.